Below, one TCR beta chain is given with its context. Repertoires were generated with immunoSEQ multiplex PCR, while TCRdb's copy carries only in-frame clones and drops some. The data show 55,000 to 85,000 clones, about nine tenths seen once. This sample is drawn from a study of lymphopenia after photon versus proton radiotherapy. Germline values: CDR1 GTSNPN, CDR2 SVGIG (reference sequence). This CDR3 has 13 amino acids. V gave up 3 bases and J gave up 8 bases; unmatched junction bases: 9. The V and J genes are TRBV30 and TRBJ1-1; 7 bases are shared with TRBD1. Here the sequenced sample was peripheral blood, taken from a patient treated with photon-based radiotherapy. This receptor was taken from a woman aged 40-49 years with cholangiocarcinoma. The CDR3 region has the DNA TGTGCCTGGAGCGGACCAGGGGGATTAGAAGCTTTCTTT. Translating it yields CAWSGPGGLEAFF.